This T cell receptor (beta chain) was identified during a study of CXCR3-negative and CXCR3-positive naive CD8 T cells. Study conclusions and caveats: TRB CDR3s of CXCR3-positive naive cells were more hydrophobic than those of CXCR3-negative naive cells.

The libraries of TRB cDNA were prepared using 5' RACE with UMI labels. TCRdb reprocessed the 5' RACE reads and stores each CDR3 protein as one record, lacking DNA. The sample table sets out around 130,000 distinct CDR3 sequences. Of note for this clonotype: The antigen is not known.

The sequenced sample consisted of naive CXCR3+ CD8+ T cells from blood. Subset denoted: CD45RO-CCR7+CD27+CD95- naive CD8+ T cells expressing CXCR3 (TNR3+). This clonotype was obtained from a human donor in good health. Some clones in this sample may be carry-over from other donors' samples.

The CDR3 loop reads CASSSADRGHVDEQFF. The chain is built from TRBV13 and TRBJ2-1; as DNA is missing, the TRBD1 call by TCRdb cannot be tested. The CDR3 extends over 16 amino acids. The germline gives CDR1 PRHDT, CDR2 FYEKMQ (reference sequence). Filled out from reference TRBV13 and TRBJ2-1, the complete variable domain reads AAGVIQSPRHLIKEKRETATLKCYPIPRHDTVYWYQQGPGQDPQFLISFYEKMQSDKGSIPDRFSAQQFSDYHSELNMSSLELGDSALYFCASSSADRGHVDEQFFGPGTRLTVL.